Listed below are T cell receptor beta chains from one sample, sequenced in a study of shared clonotypes between healthy human individuals. Sequencing was performed with immunoSEQ multiplex PCR; in TCRdb, only in-frame clones are kept and a portion is missing. This table holds about 700,000 clones, approximately 74% found once. Sequenced input: memory CD4+ T cells sorted from blood. The receptors here all came from a woman aged 25 to 39 in good health. Both conserved end residues are part of each CDR3. The D gene is left open where the match is weak. Clone size, where shown, is once, few, many, or a class for clones that have expanded.

TGCGCCAGCAGCCCACAACACAGGGATGAGCAGTTCTTC	CASSPQHRDEQFF	.	.	TRBV4-1	TRBJ2-1
TGTGCCATCAGTGAAGGACAGGTGCTCTACGAGCAGTACTTC	CAISEGQVLYEQYF	TRBD1	.	TRBV10-3	TRBJ2-7
TGTGCCAGCAGTCCGCGGACAGGGGCAAGGTACGAGCAGTACTTC	CASSPRTGARYEQYF	TRBD1	.	TRBV27	TRBJ2-7
TGCGCCAGCAGCACCGGGACTAGCGGGACAGGTGAGCAGTTCTTC	CASSTGTSGTGEQFF	TRBD2	many	TRBV5-1	TRBJ2-1
TGTGCCAGCAGTGAACCGGGACAGTACTACGAGCAGTACTTC	CASSEPGQYYEQYF	TRBD1	.	TRBV25-1	TRBJ2-7
TGTGCCAGCAGTCTTTACTTCAGGGTTGGTGAAAAACTGTTTTTT	CASSLYFRVGEKLFF	.	few	TRBV27	TRBJ1-4
TGTGCCAGCAGCTCAGAGGGCCCTGAGCAGTTCTTC	CASSSEGPEQFF	.	.	TRBV11-2	TRBJ2-1
TGTGCCAGCTTTCGGAGCGTCCAAGAGACCCAGTACTTC	CASFRSVQETQYF	.	.	TRBV18	TRBJ2-5
TGTGCCAGCAGTCTCCGGGACAGAATCCTCTCCTACGAGCAGTACTTC	CASSLRDRILSYEQYF	TRBD1	.	TRBV28	TRBJ2-7
TGTGCCAGCAGTCCCCGCCCCGTCACAGGGGAACGCGAGGCTAAGAGGGTCAATGAGCAGTTCTTC	CASSPRPVTGEREAKRVNEQFF	TRBD1	.	TRBV28	TRBJ2-1
TGTGCCAGCAGTAAAGTGGTAGATACGCAGTATTTT	CASSKVVDTQYF	.	.	TRBV28	TRBJ2-3
TGCGCCAGCACACCGGACACAAGCTCCTACAATGAGCAGTTCTTC	CASTPDTSSYNEQFF	.	.	TRBV5-1	TRBJ2-1
TGTGCCAGCAGCTGGACTAGCGCTGGGGAGCTGTTTTTT	CASSWTSAGELFF	TRBD2	.	TRBV7-3	TRBJ2-2
TGTGCCTGGAAGAGGGGTCGGAACACTGAAGCTTTCTTT	CAWKRGRNTEAFF	.	few	TRBV30	TRBJ1-1
TGTGCCAGCAGCGGGACAGGGGGCGCGGGCACCGGGGAGCTGTTTTTT	CASSGTGGAGTGELFF	TRBD1	few	TRBV5-5	TRBJ2-2
TGTGCCAGTAGGGACCTCGGCGGGCTAGCCAAAAACATTCAGTACTTC	CASRDLGGLAKNIQYF	.	.	TRBV19	TRBJ2-4